This T cell receptor (beta chain) was identified in a study of breast tumors, draining lymph nodes, adjacent tissues. Axillary draining lymph nodes of breast cancer patients supplied the node samples. This clonotype was picked up many times. As yet, its antigen is unknown. TCRdb itself ran the multiplex PCR reads through MiXCR, one entry per CDR3 protein. Among roughly 130,000 distinct CDR3 sequences, 32% were seen once, and the ten largest hold about 2.5%. Study observations and caveats: Compared with lymph nodes, tumors were less diverse; compared with nontumor tissue, more.

The sequence was obtained from a female donor with breast cancer. Some clones in this sample may be carry-over from other donors' samples. The sample was axillary lymph node tissue.

The CDR3 DNA sequence: TGTGCCAGCAGCTTAGCACAGCAAAAGCGCTACGAGCAGTACTTC. It specifies CASSLAQQKRYEQYF. V is TRBV7-8 and J is TRBJ2-7, with unresolved D. Germline CDR1 reads SGHVS; CDR2 reads FQNEAQ. The CDR3 is 15 residues long. Trimming stripped 0 bases from V and 3 bases from J, with 12 bases between.